A single T cell receptor (beta chain) is shown here with its context. These data are taken from a study of identical twins. Germline V CDR1 and CDR2: DFQATT, SNEGSKA (reference sequence). V lost 1 base, J lost 4 bases, and 18 bases lay in between. The CDR3 runs 16 residues. A single record per CDR3 protein comes from TCRdb applying MiXCR to the 5' RACE reads. Of hundreds of thousands of distinct CDR3 sequences in the sample, approximately 25% were seen once. The same sample was also studied in work on T cells expressing NK-cell markers. Per that study: For a handful of donors, these clonotypes were likewise the leading ones in the CD3+CD56-NKG2C+ fraction.

The specimen was CD4+ T cells sorted from blood. The origin of this receptor is a woman aged 18-30 years in good health. The chain combines TRBV20-1 with TRBJ2-3; the D gene is possibly TRBD2 (5 bases). The chain's CDR3 is CSARALGERQSDTQYF. The CDR3 DNA reads as TGCAGTGCTAGAGCCTTGGGTGAGCGGCAGTCAGATACGCAGTATTTT.